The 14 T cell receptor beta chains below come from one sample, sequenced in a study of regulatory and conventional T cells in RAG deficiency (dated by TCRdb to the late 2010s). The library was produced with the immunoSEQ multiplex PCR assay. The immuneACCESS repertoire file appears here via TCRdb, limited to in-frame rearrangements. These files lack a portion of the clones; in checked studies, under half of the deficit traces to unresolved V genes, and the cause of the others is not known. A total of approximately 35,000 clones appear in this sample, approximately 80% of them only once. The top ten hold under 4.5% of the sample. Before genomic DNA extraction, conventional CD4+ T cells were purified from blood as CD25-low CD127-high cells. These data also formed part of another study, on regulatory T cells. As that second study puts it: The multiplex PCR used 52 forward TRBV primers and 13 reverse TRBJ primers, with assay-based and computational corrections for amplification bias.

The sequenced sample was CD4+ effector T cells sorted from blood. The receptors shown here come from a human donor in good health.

This CDR3 reads CASRSGPGGNTGELFF. CDR3 sequence (DNA): TGCGCCAGCAGGTCAGGGCCCGGAGGGAACACCGGGGAGCTGTTTTTT. This rearrangement joins TRBV5-1 to TRBJ2-2; D could derive from TRBD1 or TRBD2 (5 bases each). The CDR3 extends over 16 amino acids. V gave up 5 bases and J gave up 1 base, with 15 bases separating them. Germline CDR1 and CDR2: SGHRS and YFSETQ. The full variable domain, completed using reference TRBV5-1 and TRBJ2-2, is KAGVTQTPRYLIKTRGQQVTLSCSPISGHRSVSWYQQTPGQGLQFLFEYFSETQRNKGNFPGRFSGRQFSNSRSEMNVSTLELGDSALYLCASRSGPGGNTGELFFGEGSRLTVL.

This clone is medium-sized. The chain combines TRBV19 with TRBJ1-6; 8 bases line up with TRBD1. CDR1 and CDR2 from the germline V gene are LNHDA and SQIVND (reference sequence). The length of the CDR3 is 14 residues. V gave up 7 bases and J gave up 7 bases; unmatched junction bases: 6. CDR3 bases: TGTGCCAGTAAGGAGGGACAGGCGAATTCACCCCTCCACTTT. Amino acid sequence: CASKEGQANSPLHF.

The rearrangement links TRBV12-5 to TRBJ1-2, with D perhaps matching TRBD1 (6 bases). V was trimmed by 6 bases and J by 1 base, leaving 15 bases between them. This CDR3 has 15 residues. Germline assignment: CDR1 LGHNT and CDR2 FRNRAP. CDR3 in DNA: TGTGCTAGTGGCCCTCCGGGGGCCTTTAACTATGGCTACACCTTC. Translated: CASGPPGAFNYGYTF. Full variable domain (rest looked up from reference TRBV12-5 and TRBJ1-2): DARVTQTPRHKVTEMGQEVTMRCQPILGHNTVFWYRQTMMQGLELLAYFRNRAPLDDSGMPKDRFSAEMPDATLATLKIQPSEPRDSAVYFCASGPPGAFNYGYTFGSGTRLTVV.

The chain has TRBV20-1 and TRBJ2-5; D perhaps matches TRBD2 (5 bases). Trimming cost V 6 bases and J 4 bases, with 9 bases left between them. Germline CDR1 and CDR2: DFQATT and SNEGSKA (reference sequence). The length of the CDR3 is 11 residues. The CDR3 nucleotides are TGCAGTGCATGGGGAGCAGAGACCCAGTACTTC. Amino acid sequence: CSAWGAETQYF.

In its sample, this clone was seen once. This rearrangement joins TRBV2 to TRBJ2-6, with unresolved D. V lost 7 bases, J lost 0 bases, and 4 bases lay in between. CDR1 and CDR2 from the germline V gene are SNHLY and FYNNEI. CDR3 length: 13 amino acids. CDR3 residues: CASTISGANVLTF. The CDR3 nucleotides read TGTGCCAGCACCATCTCTGGGGCCAACGTCCTGACTTTC.

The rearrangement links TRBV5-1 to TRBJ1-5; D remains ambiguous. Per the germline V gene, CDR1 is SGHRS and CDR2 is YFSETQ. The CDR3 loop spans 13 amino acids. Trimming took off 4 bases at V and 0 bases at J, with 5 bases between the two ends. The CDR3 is CASSPDSNQPQHF. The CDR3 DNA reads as TGCGCCAGCAGCCCCGATAGCAATCAGCCCCAGCATTTT.

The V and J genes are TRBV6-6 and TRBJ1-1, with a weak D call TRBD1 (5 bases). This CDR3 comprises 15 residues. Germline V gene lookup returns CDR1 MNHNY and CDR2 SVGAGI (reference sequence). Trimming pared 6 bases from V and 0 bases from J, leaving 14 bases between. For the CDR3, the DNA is TGTGCCAGCAGCCCTCCAGGGTCCTTGAACACTGAAGCTTTCTTT. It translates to CASSPPGSLNTEAFF.

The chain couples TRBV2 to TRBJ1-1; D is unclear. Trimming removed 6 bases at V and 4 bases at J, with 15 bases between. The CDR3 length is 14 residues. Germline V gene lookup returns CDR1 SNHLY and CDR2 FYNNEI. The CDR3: CASRAAGRLTEAFF. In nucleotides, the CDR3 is TGTGCCAGCAGGGCCGCGGGGAGGCTCACTGAAGCTTTCTTT. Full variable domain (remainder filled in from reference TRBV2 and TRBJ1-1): EPEVTQTPSHQVTQMGQEVILRCVPISNHLYFYWYRQILGQKVEFLVSFYNNEISEKSEIFDDQFSVERPDGSNFTLKIRSTKLEDSAMYFCASRAAGRLTEAFFGQGTRLTVV.

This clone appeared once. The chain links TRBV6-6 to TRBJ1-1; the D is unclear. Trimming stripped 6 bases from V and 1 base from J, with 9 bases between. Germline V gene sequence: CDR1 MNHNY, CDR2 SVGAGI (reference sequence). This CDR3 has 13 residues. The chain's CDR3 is CASSRLGNTEAFF. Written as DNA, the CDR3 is TGTGCCAGCAGCCGATTGGGGAACACTGAAGCTTTCTTT.

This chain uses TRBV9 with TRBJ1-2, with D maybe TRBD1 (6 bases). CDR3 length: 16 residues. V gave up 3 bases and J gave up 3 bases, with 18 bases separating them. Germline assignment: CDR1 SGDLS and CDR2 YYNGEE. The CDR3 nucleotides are TGTGCCAGCAGCGCACCCCGTCAAGGGGGGCACTATGGCTACACCTTC. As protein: CASSAPRQGGHYGYTF. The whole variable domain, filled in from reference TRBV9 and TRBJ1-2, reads DSGVTQTPKHLITATGQRVTLRCSPRSGDLSVYWYQQSLDQGLQFLIQYYNGEERAKGNILERFSAQQFPDLHSELNLSSLELGDSALYFCASSAPRQGGHYGYTFGSGTRLTVV.

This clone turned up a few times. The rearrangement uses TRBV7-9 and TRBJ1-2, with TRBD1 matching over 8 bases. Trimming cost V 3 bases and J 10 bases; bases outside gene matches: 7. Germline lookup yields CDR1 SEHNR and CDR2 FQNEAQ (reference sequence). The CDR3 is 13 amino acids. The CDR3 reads CASSFTGGTLYTF. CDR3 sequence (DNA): TGTGCCAGCAGCTTTACAGGGGGGACCCTCTACACCTTC.

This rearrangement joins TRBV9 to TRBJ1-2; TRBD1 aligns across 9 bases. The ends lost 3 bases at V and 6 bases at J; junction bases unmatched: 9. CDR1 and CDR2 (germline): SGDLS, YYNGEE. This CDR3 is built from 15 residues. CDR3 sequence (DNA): TGTGCCAGCAGCGCAAGAACAGGGGGCGTGGATGGCTACACCTTC. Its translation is CASSARTGGVDGYTF.

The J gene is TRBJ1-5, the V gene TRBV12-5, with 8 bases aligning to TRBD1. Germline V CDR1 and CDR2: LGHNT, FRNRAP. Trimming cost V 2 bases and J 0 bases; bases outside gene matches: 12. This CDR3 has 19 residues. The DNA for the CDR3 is TGTGCTAGTGGTTTGAGGGACAGGTCCCGCCATTTTAGCAATCAGCCCCAGCATTTT. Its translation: CASGLRDRSRHFSNQPQHF.

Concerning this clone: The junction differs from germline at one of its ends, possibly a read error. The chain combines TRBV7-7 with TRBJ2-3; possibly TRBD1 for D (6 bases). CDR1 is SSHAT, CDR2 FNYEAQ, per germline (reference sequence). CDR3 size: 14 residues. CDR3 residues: CASSIDRNADTQYF. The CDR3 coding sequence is TGTGCTAGCAGCATCGACAGGAACGCAGATACGCAGTATTTT.